These 5 T cell receptor beta chains originate from one sample sequenced in a study of blood T cell repertoires in COVID-19. Method: immunoSEQ multiplex PCR; TCRdb's copy keeps in-frame clones and lacks some. The repertoire has roughly 230,000 clones, 90% of them found once; the top ten carry roughly 2%. What was sequenced was peripheral blood. These receptors came from a woman between 55 and 75 years old with COVID-19, enrolled during active disease.

The chain is built from TRBV5-6 and TRBJ2-5, with TRBD1 matching over 7 bases. This CDR3 contains 12 residues. Germline CDR1 reads SGHDT; CDR2 reads YYEEEE. J lost 9 bases, V lost 9 bases, and 11 bases had no gene match. The CDR3 region is CATAGNQGAQYF. The CDR3 DNA reads TGTGCCACCGCCGGGAACCAGGGGGCCCAGTACTTC.

The table lists this clone with a count of one. CDR3 protein: CASRPLGQAETQYF. In DNA, the CDR3 is TGTGCCAGCAGACCGCTTGGACAGGCAGAGACCCAGTACTTC. The chain links TRBV5-8 to TRBJ2-5; TRBD1 aligns across 7 bases. Germline assignment: CDR1 SGHTS and CDR2 YDEGEE. The junction had 8 bases not matched to a gene; V was cut back by 5 bases and J by 4 bases. The CDR3 covers 14 residues.

This clone was seen just once. The CDR3 coding sequence is TGTGCCAGTAGTTGGAGGGACCGCCGGGGGAATCAGCCCCAGCATTTT. This gives the protein CASSWRDRRGNQPQHF. V is TRBV19 and J is TRBJ1-5; TRBD1 is a possible D gene (5 bases). The CDR3 is made up of 16 amino acids. Looked up from germline, CDR1 is LNHDA and CDR2 is SQIVND (reference sequence). Trimming left V 5 bases short and J 4 bases short, with 18 bases between.

The chain links TRBV18 to TRBJ2-3, with 8 bases fitting TRBD1. Germline lookup yields CDR1 KGHSH and CDR2 LQKENI. This CDR3 contains 16 residues. Trimming cost V 2 bases and J 0 bases; bases outside gene matches: 4. This chain's CDR3 is CASSPWGQESTDTQYF. CDR3 bases: TGTGCCAGCTCACCATGGGGACAGGAGAGCACAGATACGCAGTATTTT.

The chain joins TRBV7-9 to TRBJ1-1; 7 bases align to TRBD1. CDR3 length: 17 residues. Trimming at V came to 0 bases and at J to 4 bases, leaving 11 bases not matched to a gene. Germline CDR1 is SEHNR and CDR2 is FQNEAQ (reference sequence). The CDR3 here is CASSLAGLGQAGTEAFF. For the CDR3, the DNA is TGTGCCAGCAGCTTAGCGGGTCTCGGACAGGCGGGCACTGAAGCTTTCTTT. Full variable domain (remainder filled in from reference TRBV7-9 and TRBJ1-1): DTGVSQNPRHKITKRGQNVTFRCDPISEHNRLYWYRQTLGQGPEFLTYFQNEAQLEKSRLLSDRFSAERPKGSFSTLEIQRTEQGDSAMYLCASSLAGLGQAGTEAFFGQGTRLTVV.